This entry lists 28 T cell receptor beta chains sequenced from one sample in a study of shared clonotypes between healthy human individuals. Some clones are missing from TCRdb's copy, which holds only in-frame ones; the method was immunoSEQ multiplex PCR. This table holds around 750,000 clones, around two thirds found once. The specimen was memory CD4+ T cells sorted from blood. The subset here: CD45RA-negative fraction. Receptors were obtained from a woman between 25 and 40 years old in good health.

In DNA form, the CDR3 reads TGTGCCAGCAGCGAAAGTTGGACAGACACCGGGGAGCTGTTTTTT. Amino acid sequence: CASSESWTDTGELFF. The V call is TRBV7-9, the J call TRBJ2-2, with D tentatively TRBD1 (6 bases). Germline CDR1 is SEHNR and CDR2 is FQNEAQ (reference sequence). The ends were cut back, 5 bases at V and 3 bases at J, with 13 bases in the middle. The CDR3 length is 15 residues.

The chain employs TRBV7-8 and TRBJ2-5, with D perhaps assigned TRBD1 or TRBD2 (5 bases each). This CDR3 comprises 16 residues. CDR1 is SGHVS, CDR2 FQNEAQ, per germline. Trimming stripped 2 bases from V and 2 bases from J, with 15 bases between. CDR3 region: CASSLTGTGSQETQYF. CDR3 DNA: TGTGCCAGCAGCTTAACCGGGACGGGGAGTCAAGAGACCCAGTACTTC.

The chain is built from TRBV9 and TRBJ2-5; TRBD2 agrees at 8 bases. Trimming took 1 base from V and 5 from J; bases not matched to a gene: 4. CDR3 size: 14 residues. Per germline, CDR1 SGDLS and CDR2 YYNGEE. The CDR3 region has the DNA TGTGCCAGCAGCGTATATAGCGGGGCGGAGACCCAGTACTTC. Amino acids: CASSVYSGAETQYF.

CDR3 region: CASSPGDRGDTQYF. In nucleotides, the CDR3 is TGTGCCAGCAGTCCGGGGGACCGGGGGGATACGCAGTATTTT. The gene calls are TRBV28 and TRBJ2-3, with D maybe TRBD2 (6 bases). V shed 5 bases and J shed 6 bases, with 15 bases lying between them. Germline V CDR1 and CDR2: MDHEN, SYDVKM. The CDR3 is made up of 14 amino acids.

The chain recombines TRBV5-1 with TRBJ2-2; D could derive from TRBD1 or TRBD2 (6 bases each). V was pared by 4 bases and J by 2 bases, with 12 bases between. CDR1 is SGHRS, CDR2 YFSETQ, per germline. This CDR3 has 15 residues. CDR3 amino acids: CASSADGGNTGELFF. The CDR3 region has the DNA TGCGCCAGCAGCGCCGACGGGGGCAACACCGGGGAGCTGTTTTTT.

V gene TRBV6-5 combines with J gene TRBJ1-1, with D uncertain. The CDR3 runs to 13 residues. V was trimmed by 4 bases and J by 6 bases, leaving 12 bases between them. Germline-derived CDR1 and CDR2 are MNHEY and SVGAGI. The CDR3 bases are TGTGCCAGCAGTTCCCAAAGCGGCGCTGAAGCTTTCTTT. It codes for CASSSQSGAEAFF.

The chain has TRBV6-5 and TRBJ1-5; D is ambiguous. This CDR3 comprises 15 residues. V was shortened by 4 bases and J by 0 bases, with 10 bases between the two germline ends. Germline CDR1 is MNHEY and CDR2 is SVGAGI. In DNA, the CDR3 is TGTGCCAGCAGTTCGGGCTACTATAGCAATCAGCCCCAGCATTTT. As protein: CASSSGYYSNQPQHF.

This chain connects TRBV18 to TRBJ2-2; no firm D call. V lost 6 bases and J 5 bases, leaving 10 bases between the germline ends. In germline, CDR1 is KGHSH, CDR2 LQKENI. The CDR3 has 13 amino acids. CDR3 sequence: CASSQTHTGELFF. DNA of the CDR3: TGTGCCAGCTCTCAGACTCATACCGGGGAGCTGTTTTTT.

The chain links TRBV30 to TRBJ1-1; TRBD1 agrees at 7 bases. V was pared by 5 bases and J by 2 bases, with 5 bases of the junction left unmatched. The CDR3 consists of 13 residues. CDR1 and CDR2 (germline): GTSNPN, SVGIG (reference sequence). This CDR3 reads CAWGDSANTEAFF. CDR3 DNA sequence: TGTGCCTGGGGGGACAGTGCAAACACTGAAGCTTTCTTT.

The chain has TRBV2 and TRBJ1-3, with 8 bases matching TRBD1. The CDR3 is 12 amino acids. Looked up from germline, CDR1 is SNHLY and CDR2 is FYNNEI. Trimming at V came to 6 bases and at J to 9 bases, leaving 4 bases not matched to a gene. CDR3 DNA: TGTGCCAGCAGAGACAGGGGTACCACCATATATTTT. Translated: CASRDRGTTIYF.

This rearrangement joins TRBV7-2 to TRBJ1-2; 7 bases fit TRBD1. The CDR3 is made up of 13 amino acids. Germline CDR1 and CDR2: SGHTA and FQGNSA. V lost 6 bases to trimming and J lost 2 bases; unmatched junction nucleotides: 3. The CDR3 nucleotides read TGTGCCAGCAGTTCACAGGGGAACTATGGCTACACCTTC. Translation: CASSSQGNYGYTF. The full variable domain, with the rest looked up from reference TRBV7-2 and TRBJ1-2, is GAGVSQSPSNKVTEKGKDVELRCDPISGHTALYWYRQSLGQGLEFLIYFQGNSAPDKSGLPSDRFSAERTGGSVSTLTIQRTQQEDSAVYLCASSSQGNYGYTFGSGTRLTVV.

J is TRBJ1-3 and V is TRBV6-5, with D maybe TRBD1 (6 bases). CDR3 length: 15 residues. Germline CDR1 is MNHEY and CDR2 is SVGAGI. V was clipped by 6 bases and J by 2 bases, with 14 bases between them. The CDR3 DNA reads TGTGCCAGCAGGGGGGCTAGCAGACCTGGAAACACCATATATTTT. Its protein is CASRGASRPGNTIYF.

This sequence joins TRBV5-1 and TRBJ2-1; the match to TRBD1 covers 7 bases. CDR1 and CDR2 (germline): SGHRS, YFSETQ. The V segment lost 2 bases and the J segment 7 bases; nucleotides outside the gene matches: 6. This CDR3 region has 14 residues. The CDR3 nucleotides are TGCGCCAGCAGCTTTGAAGGGGGCAGGAATGAGCAGTTCTTC. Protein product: CASSFEGGRNEQFF. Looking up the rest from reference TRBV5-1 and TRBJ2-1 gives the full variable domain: KAGVTQTPRYLIKTRGQQVTLSCSPISGHRSVSWYQQTPGQGLQFLFEYFSETQRNKGNFPGRFSGRQFSNSRSEMNVSTLELGDSALYLCASSFEGGRNEQFFGPGTRLTVL.

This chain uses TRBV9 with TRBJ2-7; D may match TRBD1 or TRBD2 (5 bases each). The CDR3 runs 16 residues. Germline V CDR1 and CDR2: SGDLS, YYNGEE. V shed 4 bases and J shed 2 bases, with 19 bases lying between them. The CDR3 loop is CASSMGPGTLPYEQYF. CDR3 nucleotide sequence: TGTGCCAGCAGCATGGGACCCGGGACGCTACCCTACGAGCAGTACTTC.

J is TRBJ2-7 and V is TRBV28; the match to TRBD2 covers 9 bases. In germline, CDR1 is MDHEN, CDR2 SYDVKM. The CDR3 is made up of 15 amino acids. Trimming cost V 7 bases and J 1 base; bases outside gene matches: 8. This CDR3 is CASKSSGSSSYEQYF. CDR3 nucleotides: TGTGCCAGCAAGAGTAGCGGGAGTAGTTCCTACGAGCAGTACTTC. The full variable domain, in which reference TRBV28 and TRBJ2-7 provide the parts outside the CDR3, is DVKVTQSSRYLVKRTGEKVFLECVQDMDHENMFWYRQDPGLGLRLIYFSYDVKMKEKGDIPEGYSVSREKKERFSLILESASTNQTSMYLCASKSSGSSSYEQYFGPGTRLTVT.

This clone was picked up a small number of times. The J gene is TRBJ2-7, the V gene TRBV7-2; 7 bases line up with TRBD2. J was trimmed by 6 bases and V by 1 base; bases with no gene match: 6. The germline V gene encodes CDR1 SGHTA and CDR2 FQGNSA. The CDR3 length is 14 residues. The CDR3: CASSLGRERGEQYF. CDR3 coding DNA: TGTGCCAGCAGCTTAGGGCGGGAGAGGGGCGAGCAGTACTTC.

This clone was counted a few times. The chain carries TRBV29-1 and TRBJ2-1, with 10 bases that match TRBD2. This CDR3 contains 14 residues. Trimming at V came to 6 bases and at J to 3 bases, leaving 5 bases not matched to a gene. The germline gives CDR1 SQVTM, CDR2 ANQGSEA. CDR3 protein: CSVVTSGDYNEQFF. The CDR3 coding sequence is TGCAGCGTCGTAACTAGCGGGGACTACAATGAGCAGTTCTTC.

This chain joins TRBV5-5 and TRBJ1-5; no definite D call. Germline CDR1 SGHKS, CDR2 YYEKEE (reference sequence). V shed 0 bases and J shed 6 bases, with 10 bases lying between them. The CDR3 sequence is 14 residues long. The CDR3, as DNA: TGTGCCAGCAGCTTGGCTTCGGAAAGTCAGCCCCAGCATTTT. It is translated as CASSLASESQPQHF.

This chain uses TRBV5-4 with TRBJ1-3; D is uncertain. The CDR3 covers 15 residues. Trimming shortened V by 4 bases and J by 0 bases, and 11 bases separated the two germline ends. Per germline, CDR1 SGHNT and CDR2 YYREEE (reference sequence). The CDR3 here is CASSVFSGSGNTIYF. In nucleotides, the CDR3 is TGTGCCAGCAGCGTATTTAGCGGCTCTGGAAACACCATATATTTT.

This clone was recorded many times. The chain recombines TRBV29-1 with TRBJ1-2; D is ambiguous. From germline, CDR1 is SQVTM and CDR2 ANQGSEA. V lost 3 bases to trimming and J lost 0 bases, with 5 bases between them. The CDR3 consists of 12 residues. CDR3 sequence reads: CSVDLSNYGYTF. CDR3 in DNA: TGCAGCGTTGATTTATCTAACTATGGCTACACCTTC.

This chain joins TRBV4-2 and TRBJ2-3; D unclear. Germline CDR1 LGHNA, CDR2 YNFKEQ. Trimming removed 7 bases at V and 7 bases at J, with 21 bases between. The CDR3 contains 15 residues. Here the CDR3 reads CASTPSFQVPYTQYF. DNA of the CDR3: TGTGCCAGCACCCCAAGCTTTCAGGTACCATATACGCAGTATTTT.

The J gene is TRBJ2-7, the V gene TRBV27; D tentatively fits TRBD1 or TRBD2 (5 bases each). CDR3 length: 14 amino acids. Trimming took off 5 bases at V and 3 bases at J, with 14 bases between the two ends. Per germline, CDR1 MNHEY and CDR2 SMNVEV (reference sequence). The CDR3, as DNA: TGTGCCAGCAGTCAGGGACCTAGCCACTACGAGCAGTACTTC. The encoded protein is CASSQGPSHYEQYF.

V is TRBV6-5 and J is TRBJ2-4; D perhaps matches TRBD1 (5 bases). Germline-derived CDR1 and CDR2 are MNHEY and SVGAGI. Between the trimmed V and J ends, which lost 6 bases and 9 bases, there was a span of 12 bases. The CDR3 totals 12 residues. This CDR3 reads CASSAPQGIQYF. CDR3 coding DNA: TGTGCCAGCAGCGCCCCGCAGGGCATTCAGTACTTC.

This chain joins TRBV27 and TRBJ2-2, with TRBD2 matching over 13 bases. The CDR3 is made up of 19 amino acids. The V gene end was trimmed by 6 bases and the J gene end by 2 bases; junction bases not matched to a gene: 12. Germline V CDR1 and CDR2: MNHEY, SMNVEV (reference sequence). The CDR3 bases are TGTGCCAGCAGACCGCACCCTGGGACTAGCGGGACCAACACCGGGGAGCTGTTTTTT. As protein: CASRPHPGTSGTNTGELFF.

DNA for the CDR3: TGTGCCAGCAGGGGACTAGCGGGAATCACCGGGGAGCTGTTTTTT. It yields the protein CASRGLAGITGELFF. J is TRBJ2-2 and V is TRBV2; TRBD2 agrees at 13 bases. Per the germline V gene, CDR1 is SNHLY and CDR2 is FYNNEI. The CDR3 is 15 amino acids. With 6 bases clipped from V and 4 bases from J, the junction kept 2 bases outside the gene matches.

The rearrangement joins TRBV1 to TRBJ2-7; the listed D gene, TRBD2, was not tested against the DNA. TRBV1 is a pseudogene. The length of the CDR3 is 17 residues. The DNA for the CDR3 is TGCACCAGCAGCCAAGCAATCCTTGGCGGTCTAACCTACGAGCAGTACTTC. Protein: CTSSQAILGGLTYEQYF.

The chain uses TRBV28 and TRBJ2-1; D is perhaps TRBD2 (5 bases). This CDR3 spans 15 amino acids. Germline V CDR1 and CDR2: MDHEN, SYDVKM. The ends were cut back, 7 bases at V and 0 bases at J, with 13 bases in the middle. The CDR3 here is CASMSTGSSYNEQFF. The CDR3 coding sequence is TGTGCCAGCATGAGTACGGGAAGCTCCTACAATGAGCAGTTCTTC.

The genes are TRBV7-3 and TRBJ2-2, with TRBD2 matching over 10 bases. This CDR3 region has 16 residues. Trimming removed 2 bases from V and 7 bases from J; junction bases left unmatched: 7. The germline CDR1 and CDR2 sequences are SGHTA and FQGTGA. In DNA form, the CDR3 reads TGTGCCAGCAGCTTATCTAGCGGGAGTAGTATCGGGGAGCTGTTTTTT. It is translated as CASSLSSGSSIGELFF. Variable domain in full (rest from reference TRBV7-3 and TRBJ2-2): GAGVSQTPSNKVTEKGKYVELRCDPISGHTALYWYRQSLGQGPEFLIYFQGTGAADDSGLPNDRFFAVRPEGSVSTLKIQRTERGDSAVYLCASSLSSGSSIGELFFGEGSRLTVL.